This T cell receptor beta chain was obtained from a study of CD8+ T cells in alopecia areata. General study findings and limits: Lesional scalp displayed greater clonality than normal scalp, most notably in alopecia totalis/universalis. In scalp and blood during tofacitinib, many expanded lesional clones persisted.

Concerning this clone itself: Its cognate antigen is unknown.

Extracted from the samples, RNA was reverse transcribed into cDNA to serve as the sequencing template. Some clones are missing from TCRdb's copy, which holds only in-frame ones; the method was immunoSEQ multiplex PCR. Of 150,000 to 250,000 clones in the sample, nearly 60% were seen once. Sample treatment: oral pan-JAK inhibitor, 5-10 mg twice daily. Peripheral blood and lesional scalp punch biopsies were taken from alopecia areata patients. CD4+ and CD8+ T cells were sorted from PBMCs. Deletions cut 1 base from V and 0 bases from J, with 4 bases between. CDR1 and CDR2 (germline): GTSNPN, SVGIG (reference sequence). The CDR3 is made up of 12 amino acids.

The chain recombines TRBV30 with TRBJ2-7, with D unresolved. This clonotype was obtained from a human donor with alopecia areata. Material: CD4+ T cells sorted from blood, obtained at week 24, from a patient treated with tofacitinib. CDR3 amino acids: CAWSDSSYEQYF. The CDR3 DNA reads TGTGCCTGGAGTGACAGCTCCTACGAGCAGTACTTC. The whole variable domain, remainder taken from reference TRBV30 and TRBJ2-7, is SQTIHQWPATLVQPVGSPLSLECTVEGTSNPNLYWYRQAAGRGLQLLFYSVGIGQISSEVPQNLSASRPQDRQFILSSKKLLLSDSGFYLCAWSDSSYEQYFGPGTRLTVT.